This T cell receptor (beta chain) was recovered during a study of Ad26.COV2.S vaccination and SARS-CoV-2 variants (dated by TCRdb to 2020 to 2023). With regard to the full study: Donors in the vaccine arm were drawn from COV1001, a phase I-IIa trial of Ad26.COV2.S in healthy adults that was multicentre, randomized, double-blind and placebo-controlled. Ad26.COV2.S was given intramuscularly at 5x10^10 or 1x10^11 viral particles, as a single shot or as two shots 56 days apart. TCRbeta repertoire sequencing was used to assess the specificity and breadth of SARS-CoV-2-reactive T cell receptors after Ad26.COV2.S vaccination. A total of approximately 32 samples were included in the TCR-sequenced set, comprising around 19 Ad26.COV2.S vaccine recipients, 5 placebo recipients and 8 SARS-CoV-2 convalescent individuals. Participants in the trial were split at random into five groups of five each, receiving low-dose or high-dose Ad26.COV2.S once or twice, or else placebo on both occasions. Blinding of investigators to trial group allocation was maintained during experiments and outcome assessment. Beyond this particular receptor, the publication reports: After vaccination, substantial breadth of spike-specific CD8+ and CD4+ T cell responses was reported. Vaccine and placebo recipients had similar non-spike TCR breadth, a finding consistent with the vaccine containing only spike. Comparing responses between vaccine doses or regimens was not something the study was powered to do. Higher spike-specific TCR breadth was observed in Ad26.COV2.S recipients than in placebo recipients (P = 0.0014). The authors noted that the TCR breadth and depth analyses may have underestimated total T cell responses.

Measured from the cysteine to the phenylalanine, the CDR3 is 14 residues long. Just CDR3 DNA is preserved here, 42 bases in frame from base 1. V is pared back by 4 bases and J by 10 bases, with 15 bases lying between the germline termini. CDR1 is given as SGHRS and CDR2 as YFSETQ, both from the germline V gene. What this sample's treatment or condition label stands for: some 19 received Ad26.COV2.S at low or high dose, single or two shots; roughly five received placebo; per-sample allocation not given. Repertoires of vaccine and placebo recipients were sequenced from samples collected on day 63 after the first injection. Between 29 July and 7 August 2020, Cohort 1b enrolled 20 to 30 adults aged 18-55 years at one site in Boston, USA. Ad26.COV2.S was a replication-incompetent adenovirus type 26 vector that expressed a prefusion-stabilized SARS-CoV-2 spike protein derived from the original Wuhan strain.

This clone is a singleton in its sample. This receptor's antigen is unknown. Per-base quality was not reported, and no clone a single base away is much larger than it. TCRbeta CDR3 regions were sequenced with the immunoSEQ Assay. After extraction, genomic DNA underwent amplification by bias-controlled multiplex PCR, followed by high-throughput sequencing. In the original analysis: To quantify the absolute abundance of every unique TCRbeta CDR3 region, sequences were collapsed and filtered. T cell fraction was estimated by normalization of TCRbeta template counts to usable DNA, with usable DNA being measured through amplification of reference genes present in all nucleated cells. Repertoire TCRs were annotated as SARS-CoV-2-specific when V gene, CDR3 amino acid sequence and J gene were exactly matched to a known reactive TCR set. The reference SARS-CoV-2 TCR set was obtained from MIRA and was filtered for enrichment in COVID-19-positive ImmuneCODE repertoires, whereby public or cross-reactive TCRs were removed. Drawing on the MIRA antigens, annotated TCRs were analysed further at the level of specific ORF or position within ORF. Depth was the summed frequency of annotated unique rearrangements, while breadth was defined as annotated unique rearrangements over total unique productive rearrangements. TCR breadth was compared between groups using two-sided Wilcoxon rank-sum tests. The immuneACCESS repertoire file appears here via TCRdb, limited to in-frame rearrangements. These files lack a portion of the clones; in checked studies, under half of the deficit traces to unresolved V genes, and the cause of the others is not known. For V, J and clone size, that table is used; D and trimming come from the DNA. This sample holds hundreds of thousands of clones; around 92% were observed only once. The top ten constitute approximately 1.5% of the sample.

This TCR came from a person between 18 and 65 years old who received the Ad26.COV2.S COVID-19 vaccine or a placebo. The material sequenced was peripheral blood, taken in a trial of Ad26.COV2.S vaccine versus placebo. The sequence joins TRBV5-1 to TRBJ1-6, with the D gene uncertain. The DNA sequence is as follows: TGCGCCAGCAGCCCTAGGACGGCGCCCTCACCCCTCCACTTT. Its product reads: CASSPRTAPSPLHF.